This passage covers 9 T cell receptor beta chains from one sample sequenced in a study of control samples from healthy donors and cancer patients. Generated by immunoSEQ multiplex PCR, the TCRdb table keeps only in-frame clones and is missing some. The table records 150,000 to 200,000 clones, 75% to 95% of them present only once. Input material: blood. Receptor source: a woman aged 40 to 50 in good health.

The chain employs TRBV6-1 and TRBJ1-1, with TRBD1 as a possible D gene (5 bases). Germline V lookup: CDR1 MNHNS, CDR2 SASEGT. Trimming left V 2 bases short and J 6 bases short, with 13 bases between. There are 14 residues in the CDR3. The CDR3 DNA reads TGTGCCAGCAGTGAACAGGGAGGGAGCGCTGAAGCTTTCTTT. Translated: CASSEQGGSAEAFF.

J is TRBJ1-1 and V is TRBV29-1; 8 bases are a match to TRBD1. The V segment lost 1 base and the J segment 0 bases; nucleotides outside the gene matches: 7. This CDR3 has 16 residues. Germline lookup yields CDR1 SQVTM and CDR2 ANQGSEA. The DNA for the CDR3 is TGCAGCGTTGAAGGGACAGGGTTGGACATGAACACTGAAGCTTTCTTT. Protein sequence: CSVEGTGLDMNTEAFF.

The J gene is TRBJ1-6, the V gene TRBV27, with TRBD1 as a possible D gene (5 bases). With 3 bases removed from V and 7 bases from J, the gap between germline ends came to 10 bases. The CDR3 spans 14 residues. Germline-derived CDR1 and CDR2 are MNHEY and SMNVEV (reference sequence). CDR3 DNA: TGTGCCAGCAGTTTTACAGGTGGCAATTCACCCCTCCACTTT. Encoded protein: CASSFTGGNSPLHF.

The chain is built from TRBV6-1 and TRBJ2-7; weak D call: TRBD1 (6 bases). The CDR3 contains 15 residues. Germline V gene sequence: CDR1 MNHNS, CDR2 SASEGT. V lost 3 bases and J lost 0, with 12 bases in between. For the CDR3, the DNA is TGTGCCAGCAGTGAGGGGGCAGGGACCTCCTACGAGCAGTACTTC. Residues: CASSEGAGTSYEQYF.

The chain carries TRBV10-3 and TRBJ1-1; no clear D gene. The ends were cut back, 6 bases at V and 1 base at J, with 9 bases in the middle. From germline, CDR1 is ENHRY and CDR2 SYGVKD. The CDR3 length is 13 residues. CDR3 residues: CAIRGRENTEAFF. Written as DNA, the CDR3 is TGTGCCATCAGGGGGAGGGAGAACACTGAAGCTTTCTTT.

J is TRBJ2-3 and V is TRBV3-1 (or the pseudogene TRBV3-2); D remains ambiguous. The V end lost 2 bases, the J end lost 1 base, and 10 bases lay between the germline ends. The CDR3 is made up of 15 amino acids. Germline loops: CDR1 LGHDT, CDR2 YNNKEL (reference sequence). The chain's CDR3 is CASSQYGRRTDTQYF. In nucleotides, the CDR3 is TGTGCCAGCAGCCAATATGGGCGGCGCACAGATACGCAGTATTTT.

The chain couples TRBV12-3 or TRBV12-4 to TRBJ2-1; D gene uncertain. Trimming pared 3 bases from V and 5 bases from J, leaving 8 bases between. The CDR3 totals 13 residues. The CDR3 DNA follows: TGTGCCAGCAGTTTCGGACCAGACAATGAGCAGTTCTTC. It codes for CASSFGPDNEQFF.

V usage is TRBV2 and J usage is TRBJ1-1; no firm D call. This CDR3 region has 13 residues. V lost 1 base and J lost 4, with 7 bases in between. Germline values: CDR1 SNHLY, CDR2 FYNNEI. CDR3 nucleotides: TGTGCCAGCAGTGAAGAAGGGTTCACTGAAGCTTTCTTT. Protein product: CASSEEGFTEAFF.

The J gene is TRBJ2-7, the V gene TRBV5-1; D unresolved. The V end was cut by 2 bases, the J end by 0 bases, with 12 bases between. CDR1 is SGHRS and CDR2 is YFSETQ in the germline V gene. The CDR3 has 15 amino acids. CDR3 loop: CASSFSTGGSYEQYF. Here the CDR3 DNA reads TGCGCCAGCAGCTTCTCGACGGGCGGCTCCTACGAGCAGTACTTC.